The clone carrying this TCR beta chain was seen a handful of times. The antigen is not known. This sample stems from a study of post-analysis software for immune sequencing data. The study, taken as a whole, reports: Those with multiple sclerosis, the patient group, showed significantly lower normalized Chao1 diversity than controls. The study found TRBV5-6, TRBV5-1 and TRBV20-1 among roughly 5 TRBV segments more frequent in patients than controls.

This CDR3 spans 12 amino acids. The germline V gene has CDR1 DFQATT and CDR2 SNEGSKA (reference sequence). Losses at the gene ends were 3 bases for V and 5 bases for J; bases not matched to a gene: 1. cDNA libraries of TCR beta carried unique molecular identifiers. MiXCR, applied by TCRdb to the PCR reads, yields one record per CDR3 protein. The data contain hundreds of thousands of distinct CDR3 sequences, 25% to 30% of them singletons. The origin of this receptor is a girl aged 10-17 years with multiple sclerosis. The chain has TRBV20-1 and TRBJ2-1; the match to TRBD2 covers 7 bases. The sample consisted of blood. Written as DNA, the CDR3 is TGCAGTGCTAGTCGGGAGGACAATGAGCAGTTCTTC. Its translation: CSASREDNEQFF.